This T cell receptor (beta chain) derives from a study of cytomegalovirus exposure and HLA in healthy donors (dated by TCRdb to about 2017). Regarding the research as a whole: An earlier analysis of some 620 of the donors reported around 280 Gb of sequence data and 95 million to 120 million unique TCR beta sequences obtained from about 179 million T cells. An early release covering over 500 HLA-typed donors comprised roughly 300 gigabases of sequencing data and approximately 80 million unique TCR sequences. Of the roughly 390 genotyped donors, roughly 76% were placed in the genetic ancestry cluster associated with self-reported Caucasian donors. The study aimed to test whether signatures of past pathogen exposure could be identified by cataloging public T cell receptors. The study profiled the T cell repertoires of under 700 subjects by immunosequencing and related them to cytomegalovirus serostatus. Along with the approximately 700-subject first cohort, a separate validation cohort of over a hundred different subjects was used. To predict cytomegalovirus infection status, the study brought together high-throughput TCR immunosequencing, statistical association of individual TCRs with disease status, and machine learning. A later analysis re-analyzed previously published TCR beta repertoires from approximately 700 donors and added high-resolution HLA genotyping to study TCR occurrence patterns. The later analysis used no new phenotypic data to find candidate immune exposures, relying instead on TCR beta sequences and their occurrence across donors. An earlier analysis of around 540 of the donors applied high-throughput TCR beta sequencing to assess whether each TCR beta V gene segment acted as functional or pseudogenic. Alongside the repertoire data, information on donor age, sex, ethnicity and CMV serostatus was compiled. Genome-wide SNP genotypes for about three fifths of the 666 donors were used in a later genetic analysis, which treated that subset as a discovery cohort. All discovery cohort repertoires had been generated on a single sequencing platform. Both class I and class II loci were covered by HLA typing, at four-digit resolution. Typing coverage varied by locus: roughly 620-640 donors for A, B, C, DRB1 and DQB1; around 560 for DQA1; over 600 for DPA1; some 470 for DPB1. Because of strong linkage in the cohort, roughly five DR-DQ haplotypes were treated as single units for association and clustering. Among several hundred genotyped donors of the cohort, an average of around 240,000 unique TCR beta nucleotide sequences was sequenced per donor, of which about 18% were non-productive. Overall results and qualifications from the work: While some public TCRs were present in many individuals, most TCR sequences turned up only very rarely across donors. Compared with equally common non-associated chains, HLA-associated TCR beta chains in a later analysis were more clonally expanded and had lower generation probabilities. Some IMGT-functional V segments, including TRBV6-2 and TRBV6-3, could not be told apart with the 87-base-pair reads, so those segments were excluded. A later analysis found that most CMV-associated TCR beta chains appeared HLA-restricted, with HLA associations seemingly driven largely by CMV exposure. In the study, some 160 TCR beta chains were listed as associated with cytomegalovirus. A further reported finding was that TCR beta sequences accurately predicted the HLA-A and HLA-B alleles for most subjects in the first cohort. According to a later analysis, TCR association rates differed among HLA loci, with DRB1 alleles showing the most associated TCRs and HLA-C alleles showing the fewest. The only immune exposure information available for the cohort was CMV serostatus. A later analysis reported that several top co-occurrence clusters appeared linked to parvovirus B19, influenza, CMV and Epstein-Barr virus. It was suggested by the authors that the approach could potentially be generalized to other disease states and immunological phenotypes. Roughly uniform sequencing depth across donors was assumed in presence/absence analyses, although this assumption may not hold. The classifier was reported to diagnose cytomegalovirus status with high specificity and sensitivity in both the original and validation cohorts. In a later analysis, 15,000 to 20,000 TCR beta sequences were associated with specific HLA alleles at a false discovery rate of 0.05. Because HLA typing was missing for some donors at each locus, association tests included only the typed subset. A cluster of highly shared sequence variants was judged likely to represent a technical artifact of the sequencing pipeline. Strong co-occurrence of HLA alleles, especially DR and DQ, made assigning TCR associations to individual alleles difficult. Linkage disequilibrium might explain the correlated functional status among segregating V segments, but an unknown experimental factor could not be ruled out. In a later genetic analysis, a missense DCLRE1C variant was associated with V-gene and J-gene trimming of TCR beta chains, and the association was replicated in an independent cohort. Because counts were too low, about 15 rarely observed V segments, including chromosome 9 orphons, were left out of the earlier analysis of 500 to 650 of the donors. A few of the identified cytomegalovirus-associated TCR beta chains were confirmed in vitro to be specific for cytomegalovirus antigens. Broadly in line with IMGT annotations, most TCR beta V segments showed up in productive rearrangements about 90% or about 30% of the time in an earlier analysis of 587 of the donors. In a later genetic analysis, fewer N-insertions in productive TCRs were reported among donors in an Asian-associated ancestry cluster than the roughly 700-donor mean. The cohort was sequenced for TCR beta chains only, and without alpha or paired-chain data the features that could be detected were limited.

This clone has just one count. It has no known antigen specificity. No base qualities exist here, and no much larger clone lies one base off it. The protocol used for the library was the immunoSEQ multiplex PCR assay. A mixture of 60 forward primers for TCR Vbeta segments and 13 reverse primers for TCR Jbeta segments was used in the multiplex PCR. A multiplex PCR assay on genomic DNA amplified the CDR3 region of rearranged TCR beta genes. The amplified TCR beta libraries were sequenced on the Illumina HiSeq System as 87-base-pair reads. The original pipeline was this. Across the roughly 600 repertoires, a later analysis counted tens of millions of unique TCR beta chains, some 11 million of which were shared by at least two donors. To remove PCR and sequencing errors, raw reads were error-corrected and collapsed into unique sequences using a nearest-neighbor algorithm that merged closely related sequences. CDR3 sequences were aligned to IMGT reference sequences to assign V, D and J gene segments. Each retained sequence needed at least a six-nucleotide match to both a V gene segment and a J gene segment. A rearrangement was called productive if the CDR3 had no stop codons and remained in frame with V and J, and every other rearrangement was called non-productive. CDR3 was defined by IMGT convention, running from the second conserved V-encoded cysteine to the conserved J-encoded phenylalanine. The earlier analysis of some 580 of the donors excluded any sequence lacking an unambiguous match to a single V gene segment. In an earlier analysis of some 590 of the donors, a V segment was called functional when productive rearrangements were above 56.7%, and segregating when the standard deviation between donors exceeded 5%. To diagnose cytomegalovirus status from the catalog of TCR beta chain sequences, a statistical classification framework was built. In a later analysis, V and J genes were assigned by comparing TCR nucleotide sequences against IMGT/GENE-DB human TR gene sequences. In a later analysis, CDR3 sequences and most-parsimonious VDJ recombination scenarios were assigned using the TCRdist pipeline. A later analysis defined each TCR beta chain by its CDR3 amino acid sequence plus V-gene family, and excluded reads lacking a unique V-gene family. In a later analysis, 550 to 650 highly shared, low-generation-probability nucleotide sequences were removed to address suspected cross-contamination and a sequencing artifact. In a later analysis, a clonal expansion index was calculated for each public chain from normalized within-repertoire ranks of inferred template counts. A later analysis computed generation probabilities with a VDJ recombination model fitted to out-of-frame rearrangements, and checked the results against IGoR. A later analysis scored TCR-TCR, TCR-HLA and TCR-CMV co-occurrence with hypergeometric tests, applying a repertoire-size bias correction to TCR pairs. False discovery rates were estimated in a later analysis by permuting HLA or CMV assignments 20 times. A later analysis grouped co-occurring TCRs with DBSCAN, adding TCRdist sequence similarity when clustering within HLA-allele-positive subsets. Repertoires with fewer than 30,000 or more than 120,000 public chains, plus five repertoires with anomalous nucleotide sharing, were excluded from co-occurrence clustering. In TCRdb, the immuneACCESS table is reduced to in-frame sequences with V and J assigned. These tables do not hold every clone; where another copy was compared, an unresolved V gene accounts for under half, and the others remain unexplained. The V and J calls and the clone size are those of that table, but D and trimming were determined from the DNA. The sample has about 130,000 clones on record, roughly 70% of them singletons. The top ten clones comprise over 5% of the sample.

The cohort was made up of hundreds of healthy bone marrow donors. At the time of sampling, every cohort member was nominally healthy, though immune exposures that went unrecorded were likely present. The donor was CMV seropositive and belonged to the group of more than 250 seropositive cohort members. Every donor gave a peripheral blood sample, and the peripheral blood mononuclear cells from that sample were used for TCR beta sequencing. Genomic DNA was extracted from the blood cell samples with the Qiagen DNeasy Blood Extraction Kit. CDR1 and CDR2 are drawn from the germline V gene: KGHSH, LQKENI. The V end loses 2 bases and the J end loses 4 bases, and a stretch of 9 bases separates them. The CDR3 spans 13 residues, from the cysteine through the phenylalanine. The only DNA kept is the CDR3, 39 bases in frame from the first base.

Sequenced input: PBMCs. This receptor was identified in a man aged 35 to 55 in good health and CMV-seropositive. The V and J genes are TRBV18 and TRBJ2-7, and the D gene may be TRBD1, 5 bases matching. Here is the DNA: TGTGCCAGCTCACCAAACCAGGGATACGAGCAGTACTTC. Its translation is CASSPNQGYEQYF. The reference TRBV18 and TRBJ2-7 proteins fill in what lies around the CDR3, so the full variable domain reads NAGVMQNPRHLVRRRGQEARLRCSPMKGHSHVYWYRQLPEEGLKFMVYLQKENIIDESGMPKERFSAEFPKEGPSILRIQQVVRGDSAAYFCASSPNQGYEQYFGPGTRLTVT.